One sample yielded the 15 T cell receptor beta chains listed below, sequenced in a study of T cell repertoires in cytomegalovirus infection. The antigens these receptors bind are not known. TCRdb re-called the reads with MiXCR, one entry per CDR3 protein. The table lists approximately 500,000 distinct CDR3 sequences, 33% of them singletons. The source was cultured PBMCs, collected from culture after CMV antigen stimulation. The origin of the receptors is a human donor in good health (CMV status not recorded). Some clones in this sample may be carry-over from other donors' samples.

This rearrangement joins TRBV7-8 to TRBJ1-1, with 8 bases matching TRBD1. With 1 base clipped from V and 4 bases from J, the junction kept 2 bases outside the gene matches. Germline-derived CDR1 and CDR2 are SGHVS and FQNEAQ. CDR3 size: 14 residues. The CDR3 DNA follows: TGTGCCAGCAGCTTAGGGACAGGGTTCACTGAAGCTTTCTTT. This encodes CASSLGTGFTEAFF.

This chain uses TRBV14 with TRBJ2-1; D may match TRBD1 or TRBD2 (5 bases each). The CDR3 has 14 amino acids. V shed 4 bases and J shed 3 bases, with 10 bases lying between them. Germline CDR1 and CDR2: SGHDN and FVKESK. CDR3 DNA: TGTGCCAGCAGCCCCTATGGGGGCTACAATGAGCAGTTCTTC. Protein product: CASSPYGGYNEQFF. Drawing the rest from reference TRBV14 and TRBJ2-1, the complete variable domain is EAGVTQFPSHSVIEKGQTVTLRCDPISGHDNLYWYRRVMGKEIKFLLHFVKESKQDESGMPNNRFLAERTGGTYSTLKVQPAELEDSGVYFCASSPYGGYNEQFFGPGTRLTVL.

V gene TRBV19 combines with J gene TRBJ2-3; 10 positions agree with TRBD2. Germline V lookup: CDR1 LNHDA, CDR2 SQIVND (reference sequence). The CDR3 has 16 amino acids. V lost 1 base, J lost 4 bases, and 5 bases stayed unmatched. CDR3 nucleotide sequence: TGTGCCAGTAGTATAGTCCTAGCGGGAGCCTCAGATACGCAGTATTTT. It specifies CASSIVLAGASDTQYF.

J is TRBJ2-5 and V is TRBV7-8, with 9 bases that match TRBD2. Germline CDR1 reads SGHVS; CDR2 reads FQNEAQ. The CDR3 has 17 residues. V lost 1 base and J lost 1; bases outside the gene matches: 7. The CDR3 reads CASSLVATSGSQETQYF. The CDR3, as DNA: TGTGCCAGCAGCTTAGTTGCGACTAGCGGATCCCAAGAGACCCAGTACTTC.

This clonotype was seen ten or more times. V and J are TRBV7-2 and TRBJ2-5; 12 bases are shared with TRBD2. Germline lookup yields CDR1 SGHTA and CDR2 FQGNSA. J gave up 12 bases and V 5 bases, and 7 bases lay outside the gene matches. This CDR3 contains 13 residues. The chain's CDR3 is CASSPLAGGPEYF. DNA of the CDR3: TGTGCCAGCAGCCCGCTAGCGGGAGGGCCGGAGTACTTC.

CDR3 region: CASSQLVSSGNTIYF. DNA of the CDR3: TGCGCCAGCAGCCAACTCGTAAGCTCTGGAAACACCATATATTTT. V gene TRBV4-1 combines with J gene TRBJ1-3; D not certain. The V end lost 2 bases, the J end lost 0 bases, and 8 bases lay between the germline ends. The CDR3 consists of 15 residues. CDR1 MGHRA and CDR2 YSYEKL come from the germline V gene.

The rearrangement uses TRBV5-4 and TRBJ2-2, with D perhaps matching TRBD1 or TRBD2 (5 bases each). There are 16 residues in the CDR3. Trimming took off 0 bases at V and 4 bases at J, with 13 bases between the two ends. Looked up from germline, CDR1 is SGHNT and CDR2 is YYREEE (reference sequence). The CDR3 region is CASSLGGNSGTGELFF. The DNA for the CDR3 is TGTGCCAGCAGCTTGGGGGGGAATTCGGGCACCGGGGAGCTGTTTTTT.

This clonotype was counted at least ten times. V is TRBV7-2 and J is TRBJ1-4; TRBD1 matches 9 bases. Trimming took 4 bases from V and 6 from J; bases not matched to a gene: 3. In germline, CDR1 is SGHTA, CDR2 FQGNSA. The CDR3 extends over 14 amino acids. The CDR3 coding sequence is TGTGCCAGCAGCTCCGGGACAGGGCATGAAAAACTGTTTTTT. It specifies CASSSGTGHEKLFF.

This CDR3 reads CASSGTGGRNEKLFF. CDR3 DNA: TGTGCCAGCAGCGGGACAGGGGGCCGGAATGAAAAACTGTTTTTT. The rearrangement joins TRBV25-1 to TRBJ1-4, with TRBD1 matching over 12 bases. V trimming: 6 bases; J trimming: 5 bases; junction bases outside the gene matches: 4. The CDR3 length is 15 residues. CDR1 is MGHDK and CDR2 is SYGVNS in the germline V gene.

This clonotype was counted between two and nine times. This chain links TRBV7-2 with TRBJ2-5; the D gene is possibly TRBD2 (6 bases). The CDR3 covers 14 residues. V was trimmed by 5 bases and J by 5 bases, leaving 15 bases between them. CDR1 is SGHTA and CDR2 is FQGNSA in the germline V gene. CDR3 coding DNA: TGTGCCAGCAGCCCCCTACTAGCTTCGGAGACCCAGTACTTC. This translates into CASSPLLASETQYF.

This clonotype was seen more than once but under ten times. The V gene is TRBV5-5, the J gene TRBJ2-1; D possibly matches TRBD1 or TRBD2 (6 bases each). The germline gives CDR1 SGHKS, CDR2 YYEKEE (reference sequence). The CDR3 contains 17 residues. Trimming pared 0 bases from V and 4 bases from J, leaving 17 bases between. The CDR3 DNA reads as TGTGCCAGCAGCTTGGAAGGGGGGCACTGGGTATACAATGAGCAGTTCTTC. It yields the protein CASSLEGGHWVYNEQFF.

A few counts support this clonotype. The chain joins TRBV29-1 to TRBJ2-3; 12 bases agree with TRBD2. Germline assignment: CDR1 SQVTM and CDR2 ANQGSEA. The CDR3 is 15 amino acids. Germline trimming cut 8 bases from V and 3 bases from J; bases unmatched to any gene: 9. CDR3 nucleotides: TGCAGCTTTAGACTGACTAGCGGGAGTACAGATACGCAGTATTTT. This codes for CSFRLTSGSTDTQYF.

A word on this clonotype: One end of the junction fails to match germline, which may point to a read error. This chain uses TRBV25-1 with TRBJ2-2; the D gene is possibly TRBD2 (6 bases). The CDR3 length is 16 residues. Per germline, CDR1 MGHDK and CDR2 SYGVNS. CDR3 sequence: CASSPLLEGDTRELFF. Written as DNA, the CDR3 is TGTGCCAGCAGTCCCCTTCTGGAGGGCGACACCCGGGAGCTGTTTTTT.

V and J are TRBV7-2 and TRBJ1-1, with 7 bases lining up with TRBD1. V was pared by 5 bases and J by 8 bases, with 8 bases of the junction left unmatched. Germline lookup yields CDR1 SGHTA and CDR2 FQGNSA. This CDR3 is 13 amino acids long. In DNA, the CDR3 is TGTGCCAGCAGCCAGATCCGGGACAGAGAAGCTTTCTTT. This translates into CASSQIRDREAFF.

Note on this clonotype: This sequence may be a read error, since a much larger clone differs from it by one base. J is TRBJ1-2 and V is TRBV12-3 or TRBV12-4, with 7 bases that match TRBD1. This CDR3 comprises 15 residues. Here the CDR3 reads CASSPRTGRSYGHTF. The CDR3 coding sequence is TGTGCCAGCAGCCCACGGACAGGTCGAAGCTATGGCCACACCTTC.